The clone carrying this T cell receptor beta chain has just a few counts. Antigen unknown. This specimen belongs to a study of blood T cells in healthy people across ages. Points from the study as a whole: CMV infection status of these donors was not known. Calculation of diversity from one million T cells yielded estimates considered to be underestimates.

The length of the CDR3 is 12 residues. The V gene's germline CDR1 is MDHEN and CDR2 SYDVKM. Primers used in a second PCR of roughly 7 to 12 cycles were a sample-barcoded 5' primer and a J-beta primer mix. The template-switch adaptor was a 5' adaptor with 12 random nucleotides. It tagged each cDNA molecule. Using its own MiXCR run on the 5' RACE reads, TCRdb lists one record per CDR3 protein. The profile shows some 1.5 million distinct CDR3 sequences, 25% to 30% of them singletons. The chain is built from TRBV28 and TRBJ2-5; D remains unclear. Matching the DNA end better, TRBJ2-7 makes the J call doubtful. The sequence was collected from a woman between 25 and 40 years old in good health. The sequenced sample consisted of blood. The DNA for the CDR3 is TGTGCCAGCTCCGACCCGGGTCCCGAGCAGTACTTC. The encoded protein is CASSDPGPEQYF.